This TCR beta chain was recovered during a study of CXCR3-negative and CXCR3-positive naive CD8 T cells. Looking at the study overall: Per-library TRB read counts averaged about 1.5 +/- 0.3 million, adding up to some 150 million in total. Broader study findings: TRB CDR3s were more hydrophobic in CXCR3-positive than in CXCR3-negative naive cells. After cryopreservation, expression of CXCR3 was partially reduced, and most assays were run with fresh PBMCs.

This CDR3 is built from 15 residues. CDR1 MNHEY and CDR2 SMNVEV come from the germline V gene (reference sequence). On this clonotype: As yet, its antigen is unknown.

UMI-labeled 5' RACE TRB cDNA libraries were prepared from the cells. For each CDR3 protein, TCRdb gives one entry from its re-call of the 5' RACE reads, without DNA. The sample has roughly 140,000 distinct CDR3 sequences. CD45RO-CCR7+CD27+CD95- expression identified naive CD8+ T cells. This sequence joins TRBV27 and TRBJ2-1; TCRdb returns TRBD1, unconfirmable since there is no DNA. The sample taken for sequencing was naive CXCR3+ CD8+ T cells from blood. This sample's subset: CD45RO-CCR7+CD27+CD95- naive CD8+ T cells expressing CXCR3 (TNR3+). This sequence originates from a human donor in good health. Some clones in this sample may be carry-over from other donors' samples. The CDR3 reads CASSSLLGVIDEQFF.